This TCR beta chain emerged from a study of siplizumab effects on memory and regulatory T cells. Data came from immunoSEQ multiplex PCR; TCRdb stores just in-frame clones and leaves some out. The data show around 99,000 clones, with around 92% seen just once and 0.65% to 0.9% held by the top ten. The length of the CDR3 is 16 residues. Germline V gives CDR1 MNHNS, CDR2 SASEGT. The junction had 4 bases not matched to a gene; V was cut back by 2 bases and J by 1 base. This TCR was recovered from a human donor in good health. The sample taken for sequencing was Tregs sorted from blood. The rearrangement uses TRBV6-1 and TRBJ2-3, with TRBD2 matching 9 bases. CDR3 amino acids: CASSEQAGGRTDTQYF. The DNA for the CDR3 is TGTGCCAGCAGTGAACAGGCGGGGGGGCGCACAGATACGCAGTATTTT.